This T cell receptor beta chain was identified in a study of blood T cell repertoires in COVID-19. Overall study context: There were acute and convalescent COVID-19 samples, and they came from the United States, Italy and Spain. The cDNA or gDNA used as material had been derived from T cells, B-cell-depleted T cells, or PBMCs.

Cohorts were based on clinical histories the participants reported. How the authors handled the data: Amplification of reference gene primers was used by the study to estimate nucleated cell counts. Clones were read by immunoSEQ multiplex PCR, and TCRdb kept only the in-frame ones, dropping some. Clone size and the V and J calls come from that table; the DNA yielded D and trimming. The profile shows a few hundred thousand clones, 88% of them singletons. There are 15 residues in the CDR3. Between the trimmed V and J ends, which lost 0 bases and 3 bases, there was a span of 9 bases. Germline CDR1 is SGHRS and CDR2 is YFSETQ.

Sequences were obtained from PBMCs or T cells enriched from blood (not recorded which). V and J are TRBV5-1 and TRBJ2-2, with no clear D. The TCR was taken from a woman aged 35 to 49 with acute COVID-19. CDR3: CASSLAGLDTGELFF. CDR3 bases: TGCGCCAGCAGCTTGGCCGGGTTGGACACCGGGGAGCTGTTTTTT.